This is a list of T cell receptor beta chains from one sample in a study of response to subunit inactivated influenza vaccine. TCRdb ran MiXCR on the RT-PCR reads and lists one entry per CDR3 protein. The table lists roughly 460,000 distinct CDR3 sequences, 10% to 11% of them singletons, with approximately 12% in the top ten. The input for sequencing was PBMCs from blood, taken 40 to 50 days after vaccination. Every receptor here comes from a man aged 50 to 59 who received an inactivated influenza vaccine. CDR3s include the opening cysteine and the closing phenylalanine or tryptophan. D genes are given only for firm matches. Clone size is given for some rows only: seen once, a few or many times, or a class if the clone is expanded.

J gene | V gene | clone size | D gene | CDR3 DNA | CDR3 protein
TRBJ1-5 | TRBV6-1 | . | TRBD1 | TGTGCCAGCAGTGAAACAGGGGTTCAGCCCCAGCATTTT | CASSETGVQPQHF
TRBJ2-3 | TRBV7-9 | few | TRBD2 | TGTGCCAGCAGCTTCGGACTAGCGGGAGAGACAGATACGCAGTATTTT | CASSFGLAGETDTQYF
TRBJ2-5 | TRBV7-2 | few | . | TGTGCCAGCAGCTTAGCGTCACGTGCGGAGACCCAGTACTTC | CASSLASRAETQYF
TRBJ2-1 | TRBV7-8 | . | . | TGTGCCAGCCGAACTATTGGTGAGACCTACAATGAGCAGTTCTTC | CASRTIGETYNEQFF
TRBJ2-7 | TRBV29-1 | many | TRBD2 | TGCAGCGTAGATTCCGGGAGGGCCAACGAGCAGTACTTC | CSVDSGRANEQYF
TRBJ2-3 | TRBV6-4 | . | TRBD2 | TGTGCCAGCAGTGACTCCGGACTAGCTAGAAATACGCAGTATTTT | CASSDSGLARNTQYF
TRBJ2-5 | TRBV6-1 | few | TRBD2 | TGTGCCAGCAAGGGAGCGGGAGAAGAGACCCAGTACTTC | CASKGAGEETQYF
TRBJ2-5 | TRBV24-1 | few | . | TGTGCCACCAGTGATTCCGTGGACGGCCAAGAGACCCAGTACTTC | CATSDSVDGQETQYF
TRBJ1-2 | TRBV6-1 | many | . | TGTGCCAGCAGCGACCGTTATGGCTACACCTTC | CASSDRYGYTF
TRBJ2-1 | TRBV21-1 | . | . | TGTGCCAGCAGCAAAGATAGAGTTGGACGCTTTTCGGATGGTAATGAGCAGTTCTTC | CASSKDRVGRFSDGNEQFF